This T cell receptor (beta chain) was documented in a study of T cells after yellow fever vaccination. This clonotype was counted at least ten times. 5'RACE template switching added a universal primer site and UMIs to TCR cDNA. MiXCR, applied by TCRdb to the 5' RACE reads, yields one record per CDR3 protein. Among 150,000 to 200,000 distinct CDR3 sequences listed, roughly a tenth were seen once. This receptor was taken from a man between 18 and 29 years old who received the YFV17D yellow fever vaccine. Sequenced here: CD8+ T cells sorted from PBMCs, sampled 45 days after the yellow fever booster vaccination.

As DNA, the CDR3 is TGTGCCACCAGTGAACCCAAGATGCGGACTAATGAAAAACTGTTTTTT. Translation gives CATSEPKMRTNEKLFF. The V call is TRBV24-1, the J call TRBJ1-4; D uncertain. The germline V and J ends were trimmed by 4 bases and 2 bases, with 13 bases remaining between them. Looked up from germline, CDR1 is KGHDR and CDR2 is SFDVKD. The CDR3 loop spans 16 amino acids.